These 25 T cell receptor beta chains share one sample of origin, sequenced in a study of post-analysis software for immune sequencing data. Study results and caveats: Compared with controls, patients had more of five TRBV segments, including TRBV5-6, TRBV5-1 and TRBV20-1.

No cognate antigen is known for these TCRs. Unique molecular identifiers were carried by the TCR beta cDNA libraries. TCRdb passed the PCR reads through MiXCR, listing each CDR3 protein once. The sample yields a few hundred thousand distinct CDR3 sequences, roughly 30% seen once. Material for sequencing was blood. The receptor source for this set is a girl aged 10 to 17 with multiple sclerosis.

The rearrangement links TRBV12-3 or TRBV12-4 to TRBJ1-2; TRBD1 is a possible D gene (5 bases). V lost 3 bases, J lost 3 bases, and 14 bases lay in between. This CDR3 is built from 15 residues. CDR3 sequence reads: CASSLSGPGYYGYTF. The CDR3 region has the DNA TGTGCCAGCAGTTTGTCGGGGCCCGGATACTATGGCTACACCTTC.

This clonotype has just a few counts. The rearrangement joins TRBV7-9 to TRBJ2-1; perhaps TRBD1 as D (5 bases). V was pared by 1 base and J by 9 bases, with 10 bases between. Germline V gene sequence: CDR1 SEHNR, CDR2 FQNEAQ (reference sequence). CDR3 length: 13 amino acids. The CDR3 is CASSLVGDFEQFF. As DNA, the CDR3 is TGTGCCAGCAGCTTAGTAGGGGATTTTGAGCAGTTCTTC.

This rearrangement joins TRBV7-9 to TRBJ1-1, with unresolved D. Germline V lookup: CDR1 SEHNR, CDR2 FQNEAQ (reference sequence). Trimming cost V 3 bases and J 3 bases, with 14 bases left between them. The CDR3 has 15 amino acids. CDR3 protein: CASSFWRETHTEAFF. The CDR3 region has the DNA TGTGCCAGCAGCTTTTGGCGGGAGACTCACACTGAAGCTTTCTTT.

This clonotype was seen a handful of times. The chain has TRBV5-1 and TRBJ2-7; D may correspond to TRBD1 or TRBD2 (5 bases each). Germline CDR1 is SGHRS and CDR2 is YFSETQ. The CDR3 is 12 residues long. V dropped 0 bases and J dropped 6 bases, with 7 bases sitting between them. The CDR3 region has the DNA TGCGCCAGCAGCTTGGAAGGGACCGAGCAGTACTTC. Translating it yields CASSLEGTEQYF.

This chain links TRBV20-1 with TRBJ2-1; no reliable D call. Between the trimmed V and J ends, which lost 3 bases and 8 bases, there was a span of 8 bases. Germline V gene data show CDR1 as DFQATT and CDR2 as SNEGSKA (reference sequence). The CDR3 is 11 amino acids. The CDR3 nucleotides read TGCAGTGCTAGGGCCCTGGATGAGCAGTTCTTC. Translating it yields CSARALDEQFF.

The rearrangement links TRBV12-3 or TRBV12-4 to TRBJ2-3; D perhaps matches TRBD2 (5 bases). This CDR3 is 13 amino acids long. V was cut by 6 bases and J by 5 bases, with 12 bases left in between. The CDR3 is CASRLRAEDTQYF. CDR3 coding DNA: TGTGCCAGCAGGTTGAGGGCGGAAGATACGCAGTATTTT.

The gene calls are TRBV29-1 and TRBJ1-4; D is uncertain. Deletions cut 6 bases from V and 1 base from J, with 6 bases between. The CDR3 contains 12 residues. The germline V gene has CDR1 SQVTM and CDR2 ANQGSEA. CDR3 region: CSVRGTNEKLFF. The CDR3, as DNA: TGCAGCGTGAGAGGAACTAATGAAAAACTGTTTTTT.

This clonotype has only a few counts. This chain uses TRBV28 with TRBJ2-3, with 7 bases fitting TRBD1. The CDR3 extends over 17 amino acids. The V segment lost 3 bases and the J segment 0 bases; nucleotides outside the gene matches: 9. Germline loops: CDR1 MDHEN, CDR2 SYDVKM. The DNA for the CDR3 is TGTGCCAGCAGTTTCTACGGGGCAGGGGGTAGCACAGATACGCAGTATTTT. It yields the protein CASSFYGAGGSTDTQYF.

This clonotype was recorded a few times. The CDR3 DNA reads TGCGCCAGCAGCGACCGGGACAGGGGCACAGATACGCAGTATTTT. It yields the protein CASSDRDRGTDTQYF. This sequence joins TRBV5-1 and TRBJ2-3, with 9 bases that match TRBD1. V shed 4 bases, J shed 1 base, and the junction held 4 bases outside the gene matches. CDR1 is SGHRS, CDR2 YFSETQ, per germline. The CDR3 loop spans 15 amino acids.

The chain links TRBV4-1 to TRBJ1-5; weak D call: TRBD1 (5 bases). Germline-derived CDR1 and CDR2 are MGHRA and YSYEKL. The CDR3 has 15 residues. Trimming pared 3 bases from V and 5 bases from J, leaving 14 bases between. CDR3 loop: CASSHSPGIYQPQHF. The CDR3 nucleotides read TGCGCCAGCAGCCACTCACCAGGGATCTATCAGCCCCAGCATTTT.

V usage is TRBV3-1 and J usage is TRBJ1-1, with D unclear. This CDR3 region has 14 residues. The germline V gene encodes CDR1 LGHDT and CDR2 YNNKEL (reference sequence). V was shortened by 5 bases and J by 5 bases, with 15 bases between the two germline ends. CDR3 region: CASSAPGMGTEAFF. In DNA form, the CDR3 reads TGTGCCAGCAGCGCCCCGGGGATGGGTACTGAAGCTTTCTTT.

The CDR3 reads CASSHSGWFATNEKLFF. DNA for the CDR3: TGTGCCAGCAGCCACTCGGGCTGGTTTGCAACTAATGAAAAACTGTTTTTT. The chain is built from TRBV6-5 and TRBJ1-4, with D unclear. Germline V gives CDR1 MNHEY, CDR2 SVGAGI. The CDR3 sequence is 17 residues long. V was shortened by 6 bases and J by 0 bases, with 17 bases between the two germline ends.

The chain has TRBV12-3 or TRBV12-4 and TRBJ2-1; 8 nucleotides line up with TRBD1. After removal of 6 bases from V and 8 bases from J, the junction contained 3 bases not matched to a gene. This CDR3 has 12 residues. Written as DNA, the CDR3 is TGTGCCAGCAGGACAGGGGCCCATGAGCAGTTCTTC. Amino acids: CASRTGAHEQFF.

This chain links TRBV9 with TRBJ2-1; D may be TRBD1 (6 bases). The DNA matches TRBJ2-7 better at its end, which makes the J call doubtful. The CDR3 is made up of 15 amino acids. Germline CDR1 is SGDLS and CDR2 is YYNGEE. The CDR3 reads CASSIDRSSYNEQYF. The CDR3 nucleotides read TGTGCCAGCAGCATCGACAGGAGCTCCTACAATGAGCAGTACTTC.

The chain joins TRBV20-1 to TRBJ1-1, with 7 bases lining up with TRBD1. Germline values: CDR1 DFQATT, CDR2 SNEGSKA (reference sequence). V was clipped by 1 base and J by 4 bases; unmatched bases: 3. The CDR3 length is 13 residues. Here the CDR3 DNA reads TGCAGTGCTAGAGGGACAGGTATCACTGAAGCTTTCTTT. Translating it yields CSARGTGITEAFF.

There are a few counts of this clonotype. The genes are TRBV20-1 and TRBJ1-6, with D possibly being TRBD1 (5 bases). CDR1 is DFQATT and CDR2 is SNEGSKA in the germline V gene (reference sequence). The CDR3 consists of 15 residues. V dropped 2 bases and J dropped 8 bases, with 16 bases sitting between them. As DNA, the CDR3 is TGCAGTGCTAGATCCCCATGGGACGGGGATTCACCCCTCCACTTT. This encodes CSARSPWDGDSPLHF.

This clonotype was found a few times. The rearrangement links TRBV4-1 to TRBJ2-5, with D possibly matching TRBD1 (6 bases). Germline CDR1 and CDR2: MGHRA and YSYEKL. Trimming pared 0 bases from V and 2 bases from J, leaving 10 bases between. The CDR3 contains 15 residues. CDR3 DNA: TGCGCCAGCAGCCAAGAATGGGGGCTTCAAGAGACCCAGTACTTC. Encoded protein: CASSQEWGLQETQYF.

There are a few counts of this clonotype. The rearrangement joins TRBV3-1 to TRBJ2-5; the D is unclear. Germline CDR1 and CDR2: LGHDT and YNNKEL (reference sequence). The V and J ends lost 3 bases and 11 bases respectively, with 13 bases between them. This CDR3 has 12 amino acids. The CDR3, as DNA: TGTGCCAGCAGCCAGCGAATCCACGGGCAGTACTTC. Translating it yields CASSQRIHGQYF.

The genes are TRBV24-1 and TRBJ2-3; 8 nucleotides align to TRBD2. This CDR3 has 16 residues. Germline trimming cut 3 bases from V and 1 base from J; bases unmatched to any gene: 5. Germline CDR1 KGHDR, CDR2 SFDVKD. The CDR3 loop reads CATSDRGGIGTDTQYF. The CDR3 DNA follows: TGTGCCACCAGTGATCGGGGGGGGATTGGCACAGATACGCAGTATTTT.

This chain joins TRBV7-9 and TRBJ1-2, with D possibly matching TRBD1 (5 bases). Trimming removed 1 base from V and 8 bases from J, with 14 bases in between. CDR1 SEHNR and CDR2 FQNEAQ come from the germline V gene (reference sequence). This CDR3 is 14 amino acids long. CDR3 nucleotide sequence: TGTGCCAGCAGCTTAGTCGAGGGGACTGAAGGCTACACCTTC. It specifies CASSLVEGTEGYTF.

The chain combines TRBV4-1 with TRBJ2-1; 10 bases align to TRBD2. In germline, CDR1 is MGHRA, CDR2 YSYEKL. The CDR3 sequence is 16 residues long. J was trimmed by 8 bases and V by 1 base; bases with no gene match: 8. The CDR3 sequence: CASSQVFSGGRDEQFF. The CDR3 DNA reads as TGCGCCAGCAGCCAAGTTTTTAGCGGGGGGCGCGATGAGCAGTTCTTC.

The V gene is TRBV20-1, the J gene TRBJ1-5; 11 bases align to TRBD1. The V gene end was trimmed by 3 bases and the J gene end by 5 bases; junction bases not matched to a gene: 9. There are 16 residues in the CDR3. The germline V gene encodes CDR1 DFQATT and CDR2 SNEGSKA (reference sequence). The CDR3 reads CSARVPGTGGDQPQHF. For the CDR3, the DNA is TGCAGTGCTAGGGTACCCGGGACAGGGGGGGATCAGCCCCAGCATTTT.

The chain combines TRBV7-9 with TRBJ2-1; the D gene is possibly TRBD2 (5 bases). Trimming took 0 bases from V and 3 from J, leaving 15 bases between them. From germline, CDR1 is SEHNR and CDR2 FQNEAQ (reference sequence). The CDR3 runs 17 residues. This CDR3 is CASSLAEALGCYNEQFF. The CDR3 DNA is TGTGCCAGCAGCTTAGCGGAGGCACTAGGGTGCTACAATGAGCAGTTCTTC.

This clonotype appeared many times. The genes are TRBV6-1 and TRBJ2-3; 8 nucleotides align to TRBD1. CDR1 and CDR2 (germline): MNHNS, SASEGT. The CDR3 consists of 13 residues. Trimming cost V 2 bases and J 7 bases; bases outside gene matches: 2. The CDR3 region is CASSEQGANTQYF. As DNA, the CDR3 is TGTGCCAGCAGTGAACAGGGGGCTAATACGCAGTATTTT.

This clonotype was recorded at least ten times. The chain combines TRBV29-1 with TRBJ1-2, with a tentative D call TRBD1 (5 bases). The germline CDR1 and CDR2 sequences are SQVTM and ANQGSEA. Trimming shortened V by 7 bases and J by 6 bases, and 15 bases separated the two germline ends. The CDR3 consists of 12 residues. The CDR3 loop is CSAKWGLDGYTF. Here the CDR3 DNA reads TGCAGCGCTAAGTGGGGGTTGGATGGCTACACCTTC. Looking up the rest from reference TRBV29-1 and TRBJ1-2 gives the full variable domain: SAVISQKPSRDICQRGTSLTIQCQVDSQVTMMFWYRQQPGQSLTLIATANQGSEATYESGFVIDKFPISRPNLTFSTLTVSNMSPEDSSIYLCSAKWGLDGYTFGSGTRLTVV.